A selection of T cell receptor beta chains follows, all from one sample in a study of T cells in localized non-small cell lung cancer. The method was immunoSEQ multiplex PCR; TCRdb's version includes in-frame clones alone and lacks a portion of them. The sample lists around 130,000 clones, 89% occurring once. Sample: peripheral blood, taken before any cancer treatment. The receptors here all came from a female donor aged 60 or older with stage I lung adenocarcinoma. Each CDR3 is given with its conserved first and last residue. D genes are given only for firm matches. The size field is filled for only some rows; it gives once, few, many or a size class.

V gene	D gene	J gene	clone size	CDR3 DNA	CDR3 protein
TRBV28	-	TRBJ2-7	-	TGTGCCAGCACCGAACCGGGACTCCGCTCCTACGAGCAGTACTTC	CASTEPGLRSYEQYF
TRBV4-1	-	TRBJ2-1	once	TGCGCCAGCAGCCAAGTGTTGCCGAGGGATGAGCAGTTCTTC	CASSQVLPRDEQFF
TRBV27	-	TRBJ2-7	-	TGTGCCAGTAGGACCGAGGCCTACGAGCAGTACTTC	CASRTEAYEQYF
TRBV2	-	TRBJ2-7	-	TGTGCCAGCAGTAGGGAGTACGAGCAGTACTTC	CASSREYEQYF
TRBV11-3	-	TRBJ2-2	-	TGTGCCAGCAGCTTAGAACTCACTGGGGAGCTGTTTTTT	CASSLELTGELFF
TRBV5-1	TRBD2	TRBJ2-7	once	TGCGCCAGCAGCCCGCTAGCGGGTTCCTACGAGCAGTACTTC	CASSPLAGSYEQYF
TRBV13	-	TRBJ2-5	-	TGTGCCAGCAGCCGTTACAGGTTCACCAACCAAGAGACCCAGTACTTC	CASSRYRFTNQETQYF
TRBV29-1	-	TRBJ1-1	few	TGCAGCGTTGAAGACTGGAACACTGAAGCTTTCTTT	CSVEDWNTEAFF
TRBV9	-	TRBJ1-1	-	TGTGCCAGCAGCGTAGCTTCAAACACTGAAGCTTTCTTT	CASSVASNTEAFF
TRBV28	TRBD2	TRBJ2-1	-	TGTGCCAGCAGTTCTGTCGTGGGACTAGTGGTAGAAAATGAGCAGTTCTTC	CASSSVVGLVVENEQFF
TRBV27	TRBD1	TRBJ2-5	-	TGTGCCAGCAAAACCGACCGGGACAGCCAAGAGACCCAGTACTTC	CASKTDRDSQETQYF
TRBV27	TRBD1	TRBJ1-1	-	TGTGCCAGCAAGTCCTCACAGGGGCGGGGTACTGAAGCTTTCTTT	CASKSSQGRGTEAFF
TRBV18	-	TRBJ1-1	-	TGTGCCAGCTCACCAGACAGCCACATGAACACTGAAGCTTTCTTT	CASSPDSHMNTEAFF
TRBV7-3	-	TRBJ1-2	once	TGTGCCAGCAGCTTAGGGGCAGGTCGTGGCTACACCTTC	CASSLGAGRGYTF
TRBV27	TRBD1	TRBJ1-1	-	TGTGCCAGCAGTTTAACCGGACAGGGCGGTGAAGCTTTCTTT	CASSLTGQGGEAFF
TRBV5-1	-	TRBJ2-3	-	TGCGCCAGCAGCTTGATGGAGGTAACAGATACGCAGTATTTT	CASSLMEVTDTQYF
TRBV19	-	TRBJ1-5	-	TGTGCCAGTAGCCAAAGGGGGGGTGCGGGCAATCAGCCCCAGCATTTT	CASSQRGGAGNQPQHF
TRBV19	-	TRBJ2-3	-	TGTGCCAGTAGTTGGACGGGGTACACAGATACGCAGTATTTT	CASSWTGYTDTQYF
TRBV5-1	-	TRBJ2-3	-	TGCGCCAGCTCGCGACTAGAGGATACAGATACGCAGTATTTT	CASSRLEDTDTQYF
TRBV29-1	-	TRBJ1-2	-	TGCAGCGTGTTAGGGGCCCCCCCCTACTATGGCTACACCTTC	CSVLGAPPYYGYTF
TRBV7-2	-	TRBJ2-7	-	TGTGCCAGCAGCTTAGCCCGACAGTACGAGCAGTACTTC	CASSLARQYEQYF
TRBV7-2	TRBD2	TRBJ2-1	-	TGTGCCAGCAGCTTAGTGTCTAGCGGTCGGACCTACAATGAGCAGTTCTTC	CASSLVSSGRTYNEQFF
TRBV2	TRBD2	TRBJ2-5	-	TGTGCCACCTCCAGGTGGGAGGGCCGCGAGACCCAGTACTTC	CATSRWEGRETQYF
TRBV2	-	TRBJ2-6	-	TGTGCCAGCAGGGGGTCTGGGGCCAACGTCCTGACTTTC	CASRGSGANVLTF
TRBV27	TRBD1	TRBJ1-2	-	TGTGCCACCCGACAGGGGACGTCGTTTGGCTACACCTTC	CATRQGTSFGYTF